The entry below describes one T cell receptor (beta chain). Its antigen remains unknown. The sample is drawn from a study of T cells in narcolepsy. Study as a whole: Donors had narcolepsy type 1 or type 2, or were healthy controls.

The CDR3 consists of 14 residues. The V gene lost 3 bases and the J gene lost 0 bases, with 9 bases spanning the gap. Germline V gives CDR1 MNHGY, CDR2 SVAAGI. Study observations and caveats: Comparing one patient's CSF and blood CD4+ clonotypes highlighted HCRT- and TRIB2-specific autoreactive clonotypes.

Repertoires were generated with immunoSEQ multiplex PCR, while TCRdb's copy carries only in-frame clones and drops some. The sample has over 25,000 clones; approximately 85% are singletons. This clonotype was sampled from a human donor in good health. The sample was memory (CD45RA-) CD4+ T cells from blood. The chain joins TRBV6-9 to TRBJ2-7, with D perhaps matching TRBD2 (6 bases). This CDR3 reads CASSYFGGSYEQYF. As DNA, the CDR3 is TGTGCCAGCAGTTACTTCGGGGGCTCCTACGAGCAGTACTTC.